These T cell receptor beta chains were read from a single sample in a study of T cells in Graves' hyperthyroidism and ophthalmopathy. TCRdb reprocessed the multiplex PCR reads with MiXCR, giving one entry per CDR3 protein. This sample has approximately 600,000 distinct CDR3 sequences, with around 20% found just once. The sequenced material came from blood. The source of these receptors is a man aged 25-45 years with Graves' ophthalmopathy. Each CDR3 is given with its conserved first and last residue. The D gene is left open where the match is weak. Clone size is stated in some rows and not others, as once, few, many or a class when expanded.

abundance	len	d_gene	v_gene	j_gene	CDR3aa	CDR3nt
-	18	TRBD2	TRBV7-3	TRBJ2-2	CASSLTSGRAVNTGELFF	TGTGCCAGCAGCTTGACTAGCGGGAGGGCCGTTAACACCGGGGAGCTGTTTTTT
-	13	-	TRBV30	TRBJ1-5	CAWSVDENQPQHF	TGTGCCTGGAGTGTAGACGAAAATCAGCCCCAGCATTTT
-	16	-	TRBV6-4	TRBJ2-3	CASSDSAGKGGDTQYF	TGTGCCAGCAGTGACTCGGCAGGGAAAGGTGGAGATACGCAGTATTTT
-	15	TRBD1	TRBV29-1	TRBJ2-3	CSVEDWQGGTDTQYF	TGCAGCGTTGAAGATTGGCAGGGGGGCACAGATACGCAGTATTTT
many	16	TRBD1	TRBV12-3/TRBV12-4	TRBJ1-1	CASSLWPGGVGTEAFF	TGTGCCAGCAGTTTGTGGCCAGGGGGCGTGGGCACTGAAGCTTTCTTT
-	10	-	TRBV29-1	TRBJ2-7	CSVVIGEQYF	TGCAGCGTTGTCATCGGCGAGCAGTACTTC
many	13	TRBD1	TRBV28	TRBJ2-1	CASLTGSYNEQFF	TGTGCCAGCCTGACAGGGTCCTACAATGAGCAGTTCTTC
-	13	-	TRBV7-2	TRBJ1-2	CASSLEGEPGYTF	TGTGCCAGCAGCTTAGAGGGGGAACCTGGCTACACCTTC
-	14	-	TRBV5-1	TRBJ2-2	CASSLGTSPGELFF	TGTGCCAGCAGCTTAGGGACTTCTCCCGGGGAGCTGTTTTTT
many	18	TRBD2	TRBV7-8	TRBJ2-1	CASSARASSGRKENEQFF	TGTGCCAGCAGCGCGAGAGCCTCTAGCGGGAGGAAAGAAAATGAGCAGTTCTTC
few	14	-	TRBV6-2/TRBV6-3	TRBJ2-7	CASSYGRHLVEQYF	TGTGCCAGCAGTTATGGCAGGCACCTCGTCGAGCAGTACTTC
few	16	TRBD2	TRBV6-1	TRBJ2-5	CASSTTSGSAGETQYF	TGTGCCAGCAGTACGACTAGCGGGAGTGCGGGAGAGACCCAGTACTTC
-	15	TRBD1	TRBV9	TRBJ2-1	CASSPPGTGLNEQFF	TGTGCCAGCAGCCCCCCCGGGACAGGCTTAAATGAGCAGTTCTTC
few	14	-	TRBV19	TRBJ2-7	CASSIRTDSYEQYF	TGTGCCAGTAGTATCCGGACGGATTCCTACGAGCAGTACTTC
many	13	-	TRBV3-1	TRBJ1-1	CASSQKANTEAFF	TGTGCCAGCAGCCAAAAGGCGAACACTGAAGCTTTCTTT